This entry is about one TCR beta chain. The antigen remains unidentified. The assay was immunoSEQ multiplex PCR, and TCRdb's table has in-frame clones only and misses some. The sample carries 30,000 to 45,000 clones, approximately 84% recorded once. This specimen comes from a study of monozygotic twins with cystic fibrosis. Study results and caveats: The repertoire was suggested to be naive-dominated, clonality median around 0.01. Nucleotide-identical clonotype sharing was significantly higher within monozygotic CF twin pairs than between unrelated CF individuals.

The CDR3 totals 16 residues. Looked up from germline, CDR1 is LGHNA and CDR2 is YSLEER. Trimming removed 0 bases from V and 3 bases from J; junction bases left unmatched: 4. This clonotype was obtained from a girl aged 2-9 years with cystic fibrosis. The chain couples TRBV4-3 to TRBJ2-7; 11 nucleotides align to TRBD2. Sequencing was done on a sample of blood. CDR3 region: CASSQETSGGDYEQYF. The CDR3 DNA follows: TGCGCCAGCAGCCAAGAAACTAGCGGGGGAGACTACGAGCAGTACTTC.